This TCR beta chain was retrieved from a study of blood T cell repertoires in COVID-19. Sequenced by immunoSEQ multiplex PCR; TCRdb stores in-frame clones only, minus some. The sample carries some 320,000 clones, about 85% recorded once. The sequence came from a woman aged 25 to 39 who had been exposed to COVID-19. Sequenced sample: PBMCs or T cells enriched from blood (not recorded which).

CDR3: CASSLPPGQSSGNTIYF. DNA of the CDR3: TGTGCCAGCAGCTTACCCCCGGGACAGAGCTCTGGAAACACCATATATTTT. This sequence joins TRBV7-9 and TRBJ1-3; TRBD1 matches at 7 bases. Germline CDR1 SEHNR, CDR2 FQNEAQ (reference sequence). This CDR3 comprises 17 residues. Unmatched junction bases numbered 7, after V lost 2 bases and J lost 0 bases. Complete variable domain (other parts from reference TRBV7-9 and TRBJ1-3): DTGVSQNPRHKITKRGQNVTFRCDPISEHNRLYWYRQTLGQGPEFLTYFQNEAQLEKSRLLSDRFSAERPKGSFSTLEIQRTEQGDSAMYLCASSLPPGQSSGNTIYFGEGSWLTVV.